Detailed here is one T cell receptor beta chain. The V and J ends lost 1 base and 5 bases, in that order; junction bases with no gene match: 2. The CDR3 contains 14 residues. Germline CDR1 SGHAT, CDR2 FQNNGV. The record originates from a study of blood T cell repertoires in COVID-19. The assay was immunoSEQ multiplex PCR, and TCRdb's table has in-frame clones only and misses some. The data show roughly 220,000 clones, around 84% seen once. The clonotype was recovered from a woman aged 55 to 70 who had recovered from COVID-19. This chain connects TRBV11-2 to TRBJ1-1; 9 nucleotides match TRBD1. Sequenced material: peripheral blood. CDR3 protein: CASSLGTGVTEAFF. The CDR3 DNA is TGTGCCAGCAGCTTAGGGACAGGGGTTACTGAAGCTTTCTTT. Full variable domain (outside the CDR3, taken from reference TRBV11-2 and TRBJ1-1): EAGVAQSPRYKIIEKRQSVAFWCNPISGHATLYWYQQILGQGPKLLIQFQNNGVVDDSQLPKDRFSAERLKGVDSTLKIQPAKLEDSAVYLCASSLGTGVTEAFFGQGTRLTVV.